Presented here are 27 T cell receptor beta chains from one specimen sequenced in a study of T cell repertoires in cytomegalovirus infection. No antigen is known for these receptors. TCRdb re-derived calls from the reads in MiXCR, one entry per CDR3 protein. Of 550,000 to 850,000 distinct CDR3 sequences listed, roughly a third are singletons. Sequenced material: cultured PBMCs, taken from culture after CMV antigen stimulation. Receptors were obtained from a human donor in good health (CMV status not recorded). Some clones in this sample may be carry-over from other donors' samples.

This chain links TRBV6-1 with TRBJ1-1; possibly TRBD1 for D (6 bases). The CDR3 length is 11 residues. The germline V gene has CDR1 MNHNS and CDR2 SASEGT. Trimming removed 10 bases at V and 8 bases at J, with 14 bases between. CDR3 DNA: TGTGCCACCAGATTAACAGGGGAAGCTTTCTTT. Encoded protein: CATRLTGEAFF.

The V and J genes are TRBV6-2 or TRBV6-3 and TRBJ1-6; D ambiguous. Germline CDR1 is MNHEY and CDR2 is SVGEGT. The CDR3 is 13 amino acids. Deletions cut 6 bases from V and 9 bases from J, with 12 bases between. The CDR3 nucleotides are TGTGCCAGCAGCCAAGCAGCGGCTTCACCCCTCCACTTT. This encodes CASSQAAASPLHF.

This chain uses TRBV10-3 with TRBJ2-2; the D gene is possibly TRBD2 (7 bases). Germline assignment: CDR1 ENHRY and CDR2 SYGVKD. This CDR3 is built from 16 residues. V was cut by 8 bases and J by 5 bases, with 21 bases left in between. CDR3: CAIRRGLAGDTGELFF. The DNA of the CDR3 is TGTGCCATCCGGAGGGGGTTAGCGGGTGATACCGGGGAGCTGTTTTTT.

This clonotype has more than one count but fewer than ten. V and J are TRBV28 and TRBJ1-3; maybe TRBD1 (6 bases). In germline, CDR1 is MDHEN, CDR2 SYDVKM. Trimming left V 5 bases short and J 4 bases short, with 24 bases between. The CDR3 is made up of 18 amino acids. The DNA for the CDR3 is TGTGCCAGCAGTATTACCTCCTTTAAAGGGGGGGCAGGAAACACCATATATTTT. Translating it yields CASSITSFKGGAGNTIYF.

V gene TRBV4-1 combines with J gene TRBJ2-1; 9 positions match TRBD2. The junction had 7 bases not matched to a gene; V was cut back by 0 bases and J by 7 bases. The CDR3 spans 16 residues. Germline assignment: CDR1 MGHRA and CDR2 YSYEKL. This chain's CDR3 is CASSQDSSGSGNEQFF. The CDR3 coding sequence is TGCGCCAGCAGCCAAGATAGTAGCGGGAGCGGGAATGAGCAGTTCTTC.

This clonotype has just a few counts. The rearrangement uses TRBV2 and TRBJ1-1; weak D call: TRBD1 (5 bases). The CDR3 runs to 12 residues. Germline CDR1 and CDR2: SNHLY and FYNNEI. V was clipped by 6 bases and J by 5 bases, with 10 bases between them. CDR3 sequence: CASRGGETEAFF. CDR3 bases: TGTGCCAGCAGGGGGGGGGAGACTGAAGCTTTCTTT. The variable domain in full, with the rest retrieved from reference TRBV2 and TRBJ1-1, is EPEVTQTPSHQVTQMGQEVILRCVPISNHLYFYWYRQILGQKVEFLVSFYNNEISEKSEIFDDQFSVERPDGSNFTLKIRSTKLEDSAMYFCASRGGETEAFFGQGTRLTVV.

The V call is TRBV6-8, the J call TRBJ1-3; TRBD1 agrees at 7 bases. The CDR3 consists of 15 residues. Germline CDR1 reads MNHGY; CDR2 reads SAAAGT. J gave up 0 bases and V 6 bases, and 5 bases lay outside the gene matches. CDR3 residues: CASSRGGPSGNTIYF. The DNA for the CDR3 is TGTGCCAGCAGCCGAGGGGGCCCCTCTGGAAACACCATATATTTT.

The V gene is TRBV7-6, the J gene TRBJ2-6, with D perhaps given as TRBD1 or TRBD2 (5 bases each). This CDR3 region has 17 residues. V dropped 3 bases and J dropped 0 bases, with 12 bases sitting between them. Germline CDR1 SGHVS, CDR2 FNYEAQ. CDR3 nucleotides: TGTGCCAGCAGCTTGGGGACGAAGAGCTCTGGGGCCAACGTCCTGACTTTC. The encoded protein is CASSLGTKSSGANVLTF.

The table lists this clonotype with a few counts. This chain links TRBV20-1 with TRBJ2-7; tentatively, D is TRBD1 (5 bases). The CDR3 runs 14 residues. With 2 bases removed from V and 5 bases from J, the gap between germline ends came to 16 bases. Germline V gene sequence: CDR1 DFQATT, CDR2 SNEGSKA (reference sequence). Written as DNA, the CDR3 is TGCAGTGCTAGAAAATCAGGGTTAAAGGACGAGCAGTACTTC. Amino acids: CSARKSGLKDEQYF.

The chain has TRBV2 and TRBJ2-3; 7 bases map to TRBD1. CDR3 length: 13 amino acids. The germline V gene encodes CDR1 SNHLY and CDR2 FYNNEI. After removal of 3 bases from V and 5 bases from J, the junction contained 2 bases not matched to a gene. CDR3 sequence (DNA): TGTGCCAGCAGTGACCAGGGGGAAGATACGCAGTATTTT. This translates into CASSDQGEDTQYF.

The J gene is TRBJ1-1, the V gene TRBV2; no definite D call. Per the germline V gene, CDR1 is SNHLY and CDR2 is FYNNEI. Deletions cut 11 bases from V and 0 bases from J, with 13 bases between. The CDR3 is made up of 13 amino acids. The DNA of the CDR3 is TGTGCCGGAAACGAGGAAGTGAACACTGAAGCTTTCTTT. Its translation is CAGNEEVNTEAFF. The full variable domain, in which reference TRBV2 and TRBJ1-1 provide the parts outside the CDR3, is EPEVTQTPSHQVTQMGQEVILRCVPISNHLYFYWYRQILGQKVEFLVSFYNNEISEKSEIFDDQFSVERPDGSNFTLKIRSTKLEDSAMYFCAGNEEVNTEAFFGQGTRLTVV.

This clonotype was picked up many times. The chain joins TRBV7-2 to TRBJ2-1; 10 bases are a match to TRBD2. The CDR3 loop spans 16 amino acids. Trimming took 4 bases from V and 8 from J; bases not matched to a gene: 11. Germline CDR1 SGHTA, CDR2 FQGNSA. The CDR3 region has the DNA TGTGCCAGCAGCTCGAGGACTAGCGGTCGGTTTTATGAGCAGTTCTTC. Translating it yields CASSSRTSGRFYEQFF.

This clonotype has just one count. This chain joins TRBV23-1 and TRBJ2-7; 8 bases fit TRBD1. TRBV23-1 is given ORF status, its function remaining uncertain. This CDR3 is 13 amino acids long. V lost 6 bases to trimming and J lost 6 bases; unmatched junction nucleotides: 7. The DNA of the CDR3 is TGCGCCAGCAGAACCTGGACAGGGCGCGAGCAGTACTTC. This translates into CASRTWTGREQYF.

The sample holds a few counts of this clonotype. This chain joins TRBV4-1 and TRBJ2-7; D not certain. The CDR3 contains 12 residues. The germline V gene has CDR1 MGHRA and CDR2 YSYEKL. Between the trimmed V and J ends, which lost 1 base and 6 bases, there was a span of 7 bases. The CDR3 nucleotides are TGCGCCAGCAGCCAAGTCTACGGCGAGCAGTACTTC. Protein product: CASSQVYGEQYF.

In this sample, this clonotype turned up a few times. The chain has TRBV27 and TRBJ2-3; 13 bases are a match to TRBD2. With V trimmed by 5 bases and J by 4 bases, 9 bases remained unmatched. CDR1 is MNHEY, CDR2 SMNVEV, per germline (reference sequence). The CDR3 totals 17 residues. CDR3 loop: CASSPGLAGFTPDTQYF. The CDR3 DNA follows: TGTGCCAGCAGTCCGGGACTAGCGGGATTTACCCCAGATACGCAGTATTTT.

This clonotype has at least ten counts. Here the CDR3 DNA reads TGTGCCAGCAGCCGAGGGGGGCGGGGCACAGATACGCAGTATTTT. Its translation is CASSRGGRGTDTQYF. The chain recombines TRBV7-2 with TRBJ2-3; the D gene could be TRBD1 or TRBD2 (6 bases each). V was cut by 5 bases and J by 1 base, with 13 bases left in between. The V gene's germline CDR1 is SGHTA and CDR2 FQGNSA. The CDR3 is 15 residues long.

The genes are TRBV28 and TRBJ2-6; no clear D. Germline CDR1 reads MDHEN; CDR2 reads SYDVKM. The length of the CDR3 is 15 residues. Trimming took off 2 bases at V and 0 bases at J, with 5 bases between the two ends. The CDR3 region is CASSLADSGANVLTF. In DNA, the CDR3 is TGTGCCAGCAGTTTAGCGGACTCTGGGGCCAACGTCCTGACTTTC.

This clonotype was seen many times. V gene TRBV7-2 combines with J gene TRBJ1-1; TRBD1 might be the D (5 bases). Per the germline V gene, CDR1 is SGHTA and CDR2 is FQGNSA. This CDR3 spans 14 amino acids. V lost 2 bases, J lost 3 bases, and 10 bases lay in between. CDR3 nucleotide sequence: TGTGCCAGCAGCTTACGGGGCCAATACACTGAAGCTTTCTTT. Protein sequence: CASSLRGQYTEAFF.

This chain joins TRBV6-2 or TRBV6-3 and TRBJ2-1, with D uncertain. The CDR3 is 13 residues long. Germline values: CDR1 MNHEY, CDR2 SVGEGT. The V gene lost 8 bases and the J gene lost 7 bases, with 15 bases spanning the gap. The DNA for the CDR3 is TGTGCCAGCCGCCGACCGCTTCGAAATGAGCAGTTCTTC. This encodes CASRRPLRNEQFF.

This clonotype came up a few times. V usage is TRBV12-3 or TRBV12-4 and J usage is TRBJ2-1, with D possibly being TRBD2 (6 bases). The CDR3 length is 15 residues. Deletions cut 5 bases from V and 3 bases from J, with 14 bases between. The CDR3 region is CASSPLAGYYNEQFF. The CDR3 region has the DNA TGTGCCAGCAGTCCGCTGGCGGGATACTACAATGAGCAGTTCTTC.

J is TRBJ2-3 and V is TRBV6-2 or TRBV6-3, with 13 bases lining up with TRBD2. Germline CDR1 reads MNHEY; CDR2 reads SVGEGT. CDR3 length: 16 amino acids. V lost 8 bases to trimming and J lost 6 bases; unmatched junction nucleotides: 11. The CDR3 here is CASAGLAGALRDTQYF. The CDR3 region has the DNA TGTGCCAGCGCCGGACTAGCGGGAGCCCTTCGGGATACGCAGTATTTT.

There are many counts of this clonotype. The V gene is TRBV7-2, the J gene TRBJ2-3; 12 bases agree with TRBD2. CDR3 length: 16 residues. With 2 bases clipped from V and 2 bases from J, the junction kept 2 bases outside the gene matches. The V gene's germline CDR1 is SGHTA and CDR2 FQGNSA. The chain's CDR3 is CASSLTSGGLTDTQYF. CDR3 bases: TGTGCCAGCAGCTTAACTAGCGGGGGGCTCACAGATACGCAGTATTTT.

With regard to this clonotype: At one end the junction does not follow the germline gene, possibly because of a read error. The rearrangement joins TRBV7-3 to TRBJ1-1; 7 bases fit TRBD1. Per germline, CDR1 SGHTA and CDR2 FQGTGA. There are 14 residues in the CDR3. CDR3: CASSSRQGNAEALF. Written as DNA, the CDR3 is TGTGCCAGCAGCTCCCGACAGGGAAACGCTGAAGCTTTGTTT.

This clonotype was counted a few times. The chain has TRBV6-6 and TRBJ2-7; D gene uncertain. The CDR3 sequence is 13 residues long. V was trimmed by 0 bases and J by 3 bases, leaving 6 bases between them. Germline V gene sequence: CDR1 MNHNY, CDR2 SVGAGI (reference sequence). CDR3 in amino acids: CASSYSVSYEQYF. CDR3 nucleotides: TGTGCCAGCAGTTACTCTGTGAGCTACGAGCAGTACTTC.

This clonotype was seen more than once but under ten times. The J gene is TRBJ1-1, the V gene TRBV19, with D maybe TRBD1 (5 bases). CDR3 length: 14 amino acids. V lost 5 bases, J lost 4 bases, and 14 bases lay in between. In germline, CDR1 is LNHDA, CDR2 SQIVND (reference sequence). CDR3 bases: TGTGCCAGTAGTTCCGTCTCGGGGGGCACTGAAGCTTTCTTT. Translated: CASSSVSGGTEAFF.

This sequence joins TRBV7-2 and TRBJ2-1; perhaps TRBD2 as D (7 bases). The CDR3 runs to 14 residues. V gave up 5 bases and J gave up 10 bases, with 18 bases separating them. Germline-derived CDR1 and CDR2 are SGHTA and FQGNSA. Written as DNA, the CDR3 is TGTGCCAGCAGCAAAGGGGGGGATCTTAGGGAGCAGTTCTTC. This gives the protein CASSKGGDLREQFF.

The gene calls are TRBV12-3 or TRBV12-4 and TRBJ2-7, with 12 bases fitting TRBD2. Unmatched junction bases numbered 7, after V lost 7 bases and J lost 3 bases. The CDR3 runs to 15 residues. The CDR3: CASTPGLAGGYEQYF. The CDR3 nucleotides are TGTGCCAGCACCCCGGGACTAGCGGGTGGCTACGAGCAGTACTTC.